This paragraph covers one TCR beta chain sequence. This clone has just a few counts. Its antigen is not yet known. No base qualities exist here, and no much larger clone lies one base off it. The immunoSEQ Assay, a bias-controlled multiplex PCR, was used to amplify TCRbeta CDR3 regions from genomic DNA. Under the source paper's analysis protocol: Within the assay, amplification of reference gene primers was used to estimate how many nucleated cells each sample contained. To quantify the absolute abundance of each unique TCRbeta CDR3 rearrangement, sequence reads were collapsed and filtered. Productive Simpson clonality was computed per sample as the square root of Simpson's diversity index over productive rearrangements. This is the immuneACCESS table as TCRdb keeps it, with only in-frame sequences that have V and J called. A part of the clones is gone; compared with another copy, unresolved V genes explain less than half, and the rest is unexplained. V and J calls and clone size come straight from that table; D and trimming were deduced from the DNA. The sample table shows some 200,000 clones, and 70% to 90% are seen once. The top ten clones comprise approximately 0.99% of the sample.

This entry belongs to a study of blood T cell repertoires in COVID-19 (dated by TCRdb to 2020 to 2021). For context, the study as a whole: Samples covering the acute and convalescent phases of COVID-19 were provided by collaborators in the United States, Italy and Spain. Deeply sampled blood TCRbeta repertoires from subjects exposed to, actively infected with, or recovered from COVID-19 were included in the dataset. The material from the prospective study consisted of cDNA or gDNA derived from T cells, B-cell-depleted T cells, or PBMCs. Sample metadata almost always included a de-identified subject ID, COVID-19 status, age in years and sex. Samples were obtained from the ongoing ImmuneRACE study (first 160 participants) and from roughly 1,300 subjects provided by 6 global collaborators. A freely available public database, intended as a resource for researchers studying the immune response to SARS-CoV-2, is where the repertoires were released. HLA class I and class II types, where available, came from metadata supplied by the sample provider rather than from assay-based typing.

One collaborating source in Seattle enrolled patients while the patients were actively infected and followed the patients over time throughout the course of disease. The collaborating institutions used their own protocols to collect whole blood in K2EDTA tubes. For TCRbeta analysis, collaborator samples were shipped as frozen whole blood, as isolated PBMCs, or as DNA extracted from either sample type. General findings and caveats noted by the study authors: Clinical and demographic metadata were provided uncurated, with the amount varying by source and participant.

CDR3 length: 14 amino acids, cysteine to phenylalanine. Of all the DNA, just the CDR3 is kept, 42 bases in frame from base 1. From a lookup of the germline V gene, CDR1 and CDR2 are SNHLY and FYNNEI. The trim is 1 base for V and 7 bases for J, with a gap of 11 bases between the germline ends. The material sequenced was peripheral blood. The rearrangement joined TRBV2 to TRBJ1-5; the D gene is perhaps TRBD1, on 5 matching bases. The sequence derives from a man aged 55 to 69 with COVID-19, enrolled during active disease. The CDR3 in this case is CASSEGGRSQPQHF. The sequence in DNA is TGTGCCAGCAGTGAAGGGGGCCGTTCCCAGCCCCAGCATTTT.